A selection of T cell receptor beta chains follows, all from one sample in a study of regulatory T cells in long-lasting Graves disease. TCRdb re-called the multiplex PCR reads with MiXCR, one entry per CDR3 protein. This table holds 600,000 to 850,000 distinct CDR3 sequences, around 30% found once. Sequences were derived from peripheral blood mononuclear cells (PBMCs), sampled when the disease was refractory, from a patient treated with antithyroid drugs. The receptors were sampled from a female donor with Graves disease. Both conserved end residues are part of each CDR3. Each record gives: V gene, CDR3 length, J gene, clone size, D gene, CDR3 protein, CDR3 DNA. A D gene is named only where the DNA matches it firmly. Only some rows state a clone size, as once, few, many or a class for expanded clones.

TRBV6-1	15	TRBJ1-6	many	-	CASRGTGQHNSPLHF	TGTGCCAGCAGGGGGACGGGGCAGCATAATTCACCCCTCCACTTT
TRBV7-9	11	TRBJ1-6	-	-	CASSLGVLLHF	TGTGCCAGCAGCTTAGGCGTGCTCCTCCACTTT
TRBV3-1	15	TRBJ1-2	-	-	CASSQGPGTRGGYTF	TGTGCCAGCAGCCAAGGGCCCGGAACACGGGGCGGCTACACCTTC
TRBV27	19	TRBJ2-3	-	TRBD2	CASNLYLGTSGASTDTQYF	TGTGCCAGCAATTTGTACCTCGGGACTAGCGGGGCTAGCACAGATACGCAGTATTTT
TRBV7-9	16	TRBJ2-6	-	TRBD1	CASSNYRGTGANVLTF	TGTGCCAGCAGCAACTACAGGGGGACTGGGGCCAACGTCCTGACTTTC
TRBV25-1	15	TRBJ2-7	few	-	CASSELRQGGYEQYF	TGTGCCAGCAGTGAGCTACGACAGGGAGGCTACGAGCAGTACTTC
TRBV6-1	14	TRBJ1-5	many	-	CASSKDSPNQPQHF	TGTGCCAGCAGCAAAGACAGCCCCAATCAGCCCCAGCATTTT
TRBV28	15	TRBJ2-2	few	-	CASSSRWSNTGELFF	TGTGCCAGCAGTAGTCGGTGGAGTAACACCGGGGAGCTGTTTTTT
TRBV4-2	17	TRBJ1-1	few	-	CASSQGTSYSMNTEAFF	TGTGCCAGCAGCCAAGGGACGTCGTACTCCATGAACACTGAAGCTTTCTTT
TRBV6-2/TRBV6-3	13	TRBJ1-6	-	TRBD1	CASEGQNNSPLHF	TGTGCCAGCGAGGGACAGAATAATTCACCCCTCCACTTT
TRBV20-1	14	TRBJ2-5	few	-	CSAKLSRATETQYF	TGCAGTGCAAAACTCAGTAGGGCCACGGAGACCCAGTACTTC
TRBV20-1	14	TRBJ2-7	-	-	CSARGSGSSYEQYF	TGCAGTGCAAGAGGGAGCGGTAGCTCCTACGAGCAGTACTTC
TRBV28	15	TRBJ1-5	many	-	CASSSGIPGNQPQHF	TGTGCCAGCAGTTCGGGGATCCCGGGCAATCAGCCCCAGCATTTT
TRBV12-3/TRBV12-4	16	TRBJ2-7	few	TRBD2	CASRAAGTSGSYEQYF	TGTGCCAGCAGGGCGGCCGGGACTAGCGGGAGTTACGAGCAGTACTTC
TRBV6-1	16	TRBJ1-1	-	TRBD1	CASILLPGQGKPEAFF	TGTGCCAGCATTCTTCTACCGGGACAGGGGAAACCTGAAGCTTTCTTT
TRBV11-2	15	TRBJ1-2	many	-	CASSKSIAGANGYTF	TGTGCCAGCAGCAAAAGTATAGCAGGGGCTAATGGCTACACCTTC
TRBV6-2/TRBV6-3	15	TRBJ1-3	few	TRBD1	CASRGQGAAGNTIYF	TGTGCCAGCAGGGGACAGGGGGCGGCTGGAAACACCATATATTTT
TRBV7-2	17	TRBJ1-1	few	-	CASSSPPQRGTGTEAFF	TGTGCCAGCAGCTCCCCACCGCAAAGGGGCACTGGCACTGAAGCTTTCTTT
TRBV7-6	14	TRBJ1-1	-	-	CASSPRAREQEAFF	TGTGCCAGCAGCCCGCGGGCGAGGGAACAGGAAGCTTTCTTT
TRBV20-1	12	TRBJ1-6	-	-	CSAGRAGSPLHF	TGCAGTGCTGGCAGAGCGGGATCACCCCTCCACTTT
TRBV30	11	TRBJ2-5	many	-	CAWRTEETQYF	TGTGCCTGGAGAACCGAAGAGACCCAGTACTTC
TRBV3-1	14	TRBJ2-7	once	TRBD2	CASSRSGRVHEQYF	TGTGCCAGCAGCCGTAGCGGGAGAGTCCACGAGCAGTACTTC
TRBV10-3	15	TRBJ1-3	once	TRBD1	CAIRDNRGSGNTIYF	TGTGCCATCAGAGACAACAGGGGTAGTGGAAACACCATATATTTT
TRBV7-2	15	TRBJ2-7	-	-	CASSLTTAASYEQYF	TGTGCCAGCAGCTTAACGACTGCCGCGTCCTACGAGCAGTACTTC
TRBV12-3/TRBV12-4	15	TRBJ1-4	-	-	CASSLSVYSNEKLFF	TGTGCCAGCAGTTTGTCGGTCTATAGTAATGAAAAACTGTTTTTT
TRBV7-9	18	TRBJ2-5	-	TRBD2	CASSLGALAGVGPETQYF	TGTGCCAGCAGCTTAGGGGCACTAGCGGGAGTTGGGCCAGAGACCCAGTACTTC
TRBV6-1	14	TRBJ2-7	many	TRBD1	CASSTVGQSYEQYF	TGTGCCAGCAGTACCGTGGGACAGTCCTACGAGCAGTACTTC
TRBV28	15	TRBJ1-5	-	-	CASNRGGGGNQPQHF	TGTGCCAGCAACCGGGGCGGGGGAGGCAATCAGCCCCAGCATTTT
TRBV11-2	13	TRBJ2-7	few	-	CASSLDPGSEQYF	TGTGCCAGCAGCTTAGACCCAGGGAGCGAGCAGTACTTC
TRBV6-2/TRBV6-3	17	TRBJ2-7	-	-	CANNARPNTAFNYEQYF	TGTGCCAACAACGCCAGACCGAACACGGCATTTAATTACGAGCAGTACTTC
TRBV12-3/TRBV12-4	14	TRBJ1-5	-	-	CASSKQATGQPQHF	TGTGCCAGCAGCAAACAAGCTACGGGGCAGCCCCAGCATTTT
TRBV6-5	15	TRBJ2-5	few	TRBD2	CASSYSISSGVAQYF	TGTGCCAGCAGTTACTCGATTAGTAGCGGGGTAGCCCAGTACTTC
TRBV5-1	15	TRBJ1-1	few	-	CASSLPRGMNTEAFF	TGCGCCAGCAGCTTGCCCAGGGGCATGAACACTGAAGCTTTCTTT
TRBV10-3	15	TRBJ1-2	once	-	CAISESMGRVGGYAF	TGTGCCATCAGTGAGTCGATGGGCAGGGTAGGTGGCTACGCCTTC
TRBV5-1	14	TRBJ1-2	few	-	CASRQTPAIYGYTF	TGCGCCAGCAGGCAGACACCCGCTATTTATGGCTACACCTTC
TRBV19	17	TRBJ1-1	few	-	CASSIDLTGTRITEAFF	TGTGCCAGTAGTATAGATCTTACAGGGACGCGCATCACTGAAGCTTTCTTT
TRBV18	16	TRBJ2-2	-	TRBD1	CASSPELGQGTGELFF	TGTGCCAGCTCACCCGAACTCGGACAGGGAACCGGGGAGCTGTTTTTT
TRBV7-2	16	TRBJ1-2	-	-	CASSFLRLSDWAGYTF	TGTGCCAGCAGCTTCCTCAGACTCTCTGACTGGGCTGGCTACACCTTC
TRBV11-2	14	TRBJ2-7	once	-	CASSTRVGPHEQYF	TGTGCCAGCAGCACCAGGGTCGGCCCCCACGAGCAGTACTTC
TRBV6-1	13	TRBJ2-5	few	-	CASSEQLQETQYF	TGTGCCAGCAGTGAGCAGTTACAAGAGACCCAGTACTTC
TRBV27	14	TRBJ2-7	-	TRBD1	CASSYRSGGYEQYF	TGTGCCAGCAGTTACCGCTCAGGGGGCTACGAGCAGTACTTC
TRBV19	16	TRBJ1-1	few	TRBD1	CASSPPGQGAGTKAFF	TGTGCCAGTAGCCCGCCGGGACAGGGGGCAGGTACTAAAGCTTTCTTT